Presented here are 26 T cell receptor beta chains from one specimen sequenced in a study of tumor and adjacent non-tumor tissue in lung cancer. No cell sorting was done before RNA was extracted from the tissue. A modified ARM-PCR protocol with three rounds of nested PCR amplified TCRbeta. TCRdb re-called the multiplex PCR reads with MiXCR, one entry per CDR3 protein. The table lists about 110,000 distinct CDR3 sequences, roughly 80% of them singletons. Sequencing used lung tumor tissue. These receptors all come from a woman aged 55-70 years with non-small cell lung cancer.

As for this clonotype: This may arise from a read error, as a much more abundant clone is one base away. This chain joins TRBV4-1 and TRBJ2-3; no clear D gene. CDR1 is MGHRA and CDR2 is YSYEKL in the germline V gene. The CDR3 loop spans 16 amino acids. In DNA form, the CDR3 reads TGCGCCAGCAGCCAAGATCCCGGAATTGACACAGATACGCACTATTTT. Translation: CASSQDPGIDTDTHYF.

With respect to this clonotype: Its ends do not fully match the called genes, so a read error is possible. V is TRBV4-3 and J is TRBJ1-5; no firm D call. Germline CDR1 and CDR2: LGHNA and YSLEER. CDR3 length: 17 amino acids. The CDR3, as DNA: TGCGCCAGCAGTCTGTATAACGGGTCCACCGGGGATCAGCCCCGGCATTTT. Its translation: CASSLYNGSTGDQPRHF.

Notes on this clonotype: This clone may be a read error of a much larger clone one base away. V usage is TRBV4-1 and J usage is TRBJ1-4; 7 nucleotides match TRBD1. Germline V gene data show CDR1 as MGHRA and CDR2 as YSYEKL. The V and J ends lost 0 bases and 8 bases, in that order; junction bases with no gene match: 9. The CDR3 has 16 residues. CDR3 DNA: TGCGCCAGCAGCCAAGATTTTGCAGGGGGAGGAGAAAAACTGTTTTTT. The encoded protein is CASSQDFAGGGEKLFF.

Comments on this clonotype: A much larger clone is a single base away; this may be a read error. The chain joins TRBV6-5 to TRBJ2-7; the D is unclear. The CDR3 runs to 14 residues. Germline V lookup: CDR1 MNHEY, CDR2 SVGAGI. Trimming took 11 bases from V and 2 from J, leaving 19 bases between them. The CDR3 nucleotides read TGTGCCCGCTTCAATTCTTCAGATCCCTACGAGCAGTACTTC. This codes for CARFNSSDPYEQYF.

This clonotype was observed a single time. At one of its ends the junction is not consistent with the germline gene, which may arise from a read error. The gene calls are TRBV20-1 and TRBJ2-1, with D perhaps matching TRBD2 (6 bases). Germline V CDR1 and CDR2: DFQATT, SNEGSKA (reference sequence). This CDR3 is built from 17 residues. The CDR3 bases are TGCAGTGTCCCTGATGCCGCGAGGACTAACGGGAGAGGCGAGCAGTTCTTT. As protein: CSVPDAARTNGRGEQFF.

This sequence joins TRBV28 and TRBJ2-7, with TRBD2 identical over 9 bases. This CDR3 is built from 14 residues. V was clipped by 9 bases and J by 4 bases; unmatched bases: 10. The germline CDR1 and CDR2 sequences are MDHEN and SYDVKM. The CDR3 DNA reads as TGTGCCAGTAAAAACGATAGCGGGAGATACGAGCAGTACTTC. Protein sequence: CASKNDSGRYEQYF.

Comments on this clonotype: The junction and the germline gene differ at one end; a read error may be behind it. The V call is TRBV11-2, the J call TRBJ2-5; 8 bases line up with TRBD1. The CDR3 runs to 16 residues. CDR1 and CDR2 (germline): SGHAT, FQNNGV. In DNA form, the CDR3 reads TGTACCAGCAGCTTAGCAGGGGGCCGCTCCCAAGAGACCCAGTACTTC. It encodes CTSSLAGGRSQETQYF.

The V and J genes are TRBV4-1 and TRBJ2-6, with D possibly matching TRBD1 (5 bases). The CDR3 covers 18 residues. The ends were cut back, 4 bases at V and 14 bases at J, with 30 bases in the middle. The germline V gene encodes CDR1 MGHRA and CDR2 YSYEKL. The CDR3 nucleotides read TGCGCCAGCAGCCGTTCTGTAGAAACAGGCTCTGGGGCAAACATCCTGACTTTC. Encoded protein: CASSRSVETGSGANILTF.

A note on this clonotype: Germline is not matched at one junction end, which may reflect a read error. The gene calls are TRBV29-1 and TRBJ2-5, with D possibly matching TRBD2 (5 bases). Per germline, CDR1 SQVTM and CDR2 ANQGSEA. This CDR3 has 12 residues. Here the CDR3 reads CSVGLEGEIQYF. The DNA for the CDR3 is TGCAGCGTTGGCCTAGAGGGAGAGATCCAGTACTTC.

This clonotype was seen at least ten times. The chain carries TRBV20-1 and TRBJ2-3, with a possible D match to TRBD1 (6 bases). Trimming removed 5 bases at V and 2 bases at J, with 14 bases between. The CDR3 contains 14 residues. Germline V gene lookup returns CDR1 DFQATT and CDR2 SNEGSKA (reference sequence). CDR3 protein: CSAPGTRHTDTQYF. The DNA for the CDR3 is TGCAGTGCTCCCGGGACACGACACACAGATACGCAGTATTTT.

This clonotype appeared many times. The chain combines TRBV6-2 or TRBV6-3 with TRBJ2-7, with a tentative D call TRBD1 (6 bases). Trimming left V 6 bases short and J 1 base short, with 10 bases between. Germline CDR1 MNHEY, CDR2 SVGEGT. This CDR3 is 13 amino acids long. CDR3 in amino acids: CASRTTGSYEQYF. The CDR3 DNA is TGTGCCAGCAGAACGACAGGATCCTACGAGCAGTACTTC.

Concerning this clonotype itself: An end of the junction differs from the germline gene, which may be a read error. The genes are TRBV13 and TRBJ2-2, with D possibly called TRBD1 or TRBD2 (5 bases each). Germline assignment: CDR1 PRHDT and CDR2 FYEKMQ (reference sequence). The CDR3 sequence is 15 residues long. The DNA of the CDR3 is TGTGCCAGCAGCAGCAGGGCAGGCGGCACCGGGGAGTTGTTTTTT. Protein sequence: CASSSRAGGTGELFF. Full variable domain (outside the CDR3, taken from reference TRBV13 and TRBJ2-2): AAGVIQSPRHLIKEKRETATLKCYPIPRHDTVYWYQQGPGQDPQFLISFYEKMQSDKGSIPDRFSAQQFSDYHSELNMSSLELGDSALYFCASSSRAGGTGELFFGEGSRLTVL.

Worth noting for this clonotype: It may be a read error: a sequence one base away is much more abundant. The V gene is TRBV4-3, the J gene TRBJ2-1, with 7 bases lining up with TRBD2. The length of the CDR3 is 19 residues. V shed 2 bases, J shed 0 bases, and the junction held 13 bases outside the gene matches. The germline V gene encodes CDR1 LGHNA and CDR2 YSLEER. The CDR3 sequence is CASSQIFLTAGSSYNEQFF. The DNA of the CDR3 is TGCGCCAGCAGCCAAATCTTCCTGACAGCGGGAAGCTCCTACAATGAGCAGTTCTTC.

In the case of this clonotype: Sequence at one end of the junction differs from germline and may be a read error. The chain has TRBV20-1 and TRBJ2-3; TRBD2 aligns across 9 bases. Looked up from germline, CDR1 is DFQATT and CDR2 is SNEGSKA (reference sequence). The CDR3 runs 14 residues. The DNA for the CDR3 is TGCAGTGCTAGAGGCGGGGGGGGTACAGATACACGGTTTTTT. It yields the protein CSARGGGGTDTRFF.

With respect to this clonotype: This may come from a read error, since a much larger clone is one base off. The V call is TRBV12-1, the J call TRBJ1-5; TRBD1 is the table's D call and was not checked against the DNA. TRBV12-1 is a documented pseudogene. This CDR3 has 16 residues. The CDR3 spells CTSSHPPTVSNQPQHF. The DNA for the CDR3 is TGTACCAGCAGCCACCCCCCGACAGTAAGCAATCAGCCCCAGCATTTT.

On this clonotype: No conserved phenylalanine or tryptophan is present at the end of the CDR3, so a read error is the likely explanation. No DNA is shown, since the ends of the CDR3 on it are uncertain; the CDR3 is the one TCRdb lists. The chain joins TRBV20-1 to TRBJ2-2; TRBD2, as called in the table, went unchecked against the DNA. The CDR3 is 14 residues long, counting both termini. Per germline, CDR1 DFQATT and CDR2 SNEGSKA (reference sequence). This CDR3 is CSASSSSGSGELFL.

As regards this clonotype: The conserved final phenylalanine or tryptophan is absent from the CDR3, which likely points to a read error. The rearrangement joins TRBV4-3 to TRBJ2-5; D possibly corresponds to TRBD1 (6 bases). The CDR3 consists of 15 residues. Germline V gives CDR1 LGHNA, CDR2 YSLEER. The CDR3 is CARSRHRDTQETQYL. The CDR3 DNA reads TGCGCCAGGAGCCGACACCGGGACACACAAGAGACCCAGTACCTC.

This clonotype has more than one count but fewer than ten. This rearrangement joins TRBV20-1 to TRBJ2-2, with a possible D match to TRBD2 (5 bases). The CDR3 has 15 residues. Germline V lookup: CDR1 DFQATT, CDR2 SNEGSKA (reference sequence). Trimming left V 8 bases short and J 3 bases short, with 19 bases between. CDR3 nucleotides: TGCAGTATTAGAGCCATAGGGCGGGACACCGGGGAGCTGTTTTTT. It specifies CSIRAIGRDTGELFF.

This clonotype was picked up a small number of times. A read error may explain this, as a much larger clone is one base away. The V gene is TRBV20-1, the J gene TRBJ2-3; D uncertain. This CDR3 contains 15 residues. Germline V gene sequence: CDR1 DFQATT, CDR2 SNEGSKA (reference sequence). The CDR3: CCAKIRSPRTDTQYF. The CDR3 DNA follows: TGCTGTGCTAAAATCCGAAGTCCTCGCACAGATACGCAGTATTTT.

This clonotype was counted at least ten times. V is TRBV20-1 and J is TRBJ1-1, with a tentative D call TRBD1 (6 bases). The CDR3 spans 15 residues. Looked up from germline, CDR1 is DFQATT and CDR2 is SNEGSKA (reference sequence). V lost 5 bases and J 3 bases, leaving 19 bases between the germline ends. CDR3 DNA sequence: TGCAGTGCTGAGGACAGCCGGAGGCGGGACACTGAAGCTTTCTTT. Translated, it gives CSAEDSRRRDTEAFF.

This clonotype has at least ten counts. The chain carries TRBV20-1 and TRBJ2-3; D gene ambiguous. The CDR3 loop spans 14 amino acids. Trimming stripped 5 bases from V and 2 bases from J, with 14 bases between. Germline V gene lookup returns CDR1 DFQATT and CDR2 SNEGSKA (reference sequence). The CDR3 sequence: CSAPRGRNTDTQYF. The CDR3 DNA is TGCAGTGCTCCGAGAGGCCGAAACACAGATACGCAGTATTTT.

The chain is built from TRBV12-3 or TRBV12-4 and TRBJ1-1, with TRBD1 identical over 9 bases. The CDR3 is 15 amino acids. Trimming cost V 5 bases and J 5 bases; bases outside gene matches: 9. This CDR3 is CASSISWTGVTEAFF. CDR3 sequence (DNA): TGTGCCAGCAGTATATCCTGGACAGGGGTAACTGAAGCTTTCTTT.

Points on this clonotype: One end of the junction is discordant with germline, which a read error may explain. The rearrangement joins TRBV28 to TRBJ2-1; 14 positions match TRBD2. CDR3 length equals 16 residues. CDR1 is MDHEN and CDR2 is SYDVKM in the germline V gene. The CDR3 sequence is CASNPRGTSGSNKQFF. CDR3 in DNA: TGTGCCAGCAATCCCCGCGGGACTAGCGGGAGCAATAAGCAGTTCTTC. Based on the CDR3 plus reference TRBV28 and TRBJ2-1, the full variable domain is DVKVTQSSRYLVKRTGEKVFLECVQDMDHENMFWYRQDPGLGLRLIYFSYDVKMKEKGDIPEGYSVSREKKERFSLILESASTNQTSMYLCASNPRGTSGSNKQFFGPGTRLTVL.

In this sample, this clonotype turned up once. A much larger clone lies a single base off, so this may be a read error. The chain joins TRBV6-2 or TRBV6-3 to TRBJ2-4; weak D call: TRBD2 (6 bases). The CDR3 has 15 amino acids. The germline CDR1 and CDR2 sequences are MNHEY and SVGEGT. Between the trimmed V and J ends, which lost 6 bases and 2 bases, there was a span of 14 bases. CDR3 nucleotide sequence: TGTGCCAGCAGCACCGCCAGGGACTCCAAAAACATTCAGTACTTC. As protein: CASSTARDSKNIQYF.

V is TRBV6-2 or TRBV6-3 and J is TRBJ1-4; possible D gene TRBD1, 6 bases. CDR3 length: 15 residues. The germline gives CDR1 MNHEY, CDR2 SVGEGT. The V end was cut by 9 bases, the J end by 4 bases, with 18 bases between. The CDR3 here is CASRDPGQRNEKLFF. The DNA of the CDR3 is TGTGCCAGTAGAGATCCCGGACAGCGTAATGAAAAACTGTTTTTT.

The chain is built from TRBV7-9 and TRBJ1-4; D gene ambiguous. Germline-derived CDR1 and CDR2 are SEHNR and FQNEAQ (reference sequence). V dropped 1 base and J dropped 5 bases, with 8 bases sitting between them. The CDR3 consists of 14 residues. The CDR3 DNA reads TGTGCCAGCAGCTTAGATCGGAGAAATGAAAAACTGTTTTTT. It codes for CASSLDRRNEKLFF.